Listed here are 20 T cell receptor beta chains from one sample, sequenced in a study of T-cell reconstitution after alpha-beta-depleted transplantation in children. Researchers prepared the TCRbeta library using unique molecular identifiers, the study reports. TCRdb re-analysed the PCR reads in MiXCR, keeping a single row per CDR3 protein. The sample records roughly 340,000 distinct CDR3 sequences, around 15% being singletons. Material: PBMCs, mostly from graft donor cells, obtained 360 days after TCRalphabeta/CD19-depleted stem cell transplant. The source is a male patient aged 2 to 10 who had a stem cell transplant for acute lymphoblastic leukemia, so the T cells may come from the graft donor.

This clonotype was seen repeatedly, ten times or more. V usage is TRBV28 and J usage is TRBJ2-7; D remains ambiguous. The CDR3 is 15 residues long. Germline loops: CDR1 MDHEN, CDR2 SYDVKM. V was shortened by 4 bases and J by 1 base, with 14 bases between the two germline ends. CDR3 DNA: TGTGCCAGCAGTTCTATTATTGGTCTTTCCTACGAGCAGTACTTC. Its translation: CASSSIIGLSYEQYF.

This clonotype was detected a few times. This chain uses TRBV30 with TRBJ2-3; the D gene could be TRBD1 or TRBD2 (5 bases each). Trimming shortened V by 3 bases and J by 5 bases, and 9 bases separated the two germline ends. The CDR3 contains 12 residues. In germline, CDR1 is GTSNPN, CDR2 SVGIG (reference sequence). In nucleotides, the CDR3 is TGTGCCTGGAGCGGGGACCGAGATACGCAGTATTTT. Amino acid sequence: CAWSGDRDTQYF.

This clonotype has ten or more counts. CDR3 sequence reads: CASSLNSYEQYF. The CDR3 nucleotides read TGTGCCAGCAGCTTGAACTCCTACGAGCAGTACTTC. The chain links TRBV5-4 to TRBJ2-7; no definite D call. This CDR3 contains 12 residues. CDR1 is SGHNT, CDR2 YYREEE, per germline (reference sequence). Trimming shortened V by 1 base and J by 0 bases, and 2 bases separated the two germline ends.

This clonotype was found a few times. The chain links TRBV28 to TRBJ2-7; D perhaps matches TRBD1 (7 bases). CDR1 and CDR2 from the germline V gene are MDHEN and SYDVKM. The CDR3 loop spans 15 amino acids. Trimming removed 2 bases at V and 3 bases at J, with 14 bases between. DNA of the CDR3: TGTGCCAGCAGTTTAGGAGGGACAGTCCTCTACGAGCAGTACTTC. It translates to CASSLGGTVLYEQYF. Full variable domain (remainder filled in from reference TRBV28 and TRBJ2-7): DVKVTQSSRYLVKRTGEKVFLECVQDMDHENMFWYRQDPGLGLRLIYFSYDVKMKEKGDIPEGYSVSREKKERFSLILESASTNQTSMYLCASSLGGTVLYEQYFGPGTRLTVT.

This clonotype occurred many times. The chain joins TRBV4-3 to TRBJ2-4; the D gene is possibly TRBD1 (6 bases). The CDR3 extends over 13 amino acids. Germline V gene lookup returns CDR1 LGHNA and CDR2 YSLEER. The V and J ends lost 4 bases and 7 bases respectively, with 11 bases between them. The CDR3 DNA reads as TGCGCCAGCAGCCCCTTAACAGGGAACATTCAGTACTTC. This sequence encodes CASSPLTGNIQYF.

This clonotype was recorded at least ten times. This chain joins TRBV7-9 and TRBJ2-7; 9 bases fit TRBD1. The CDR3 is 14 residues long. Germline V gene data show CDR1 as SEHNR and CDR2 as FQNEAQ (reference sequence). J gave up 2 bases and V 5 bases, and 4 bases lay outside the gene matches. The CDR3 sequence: CASSVTGGPYEQYF. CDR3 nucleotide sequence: TGTGCCAGCAGCGTGACAGGGGGACCCTACGAGCAGTACTTC. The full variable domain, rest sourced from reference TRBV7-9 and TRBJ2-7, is DTGVSQNPRHKITKRGQNVTFRCDPISEHNRLYWYRQTLGQGPEFLTYFQNEAQLEKSRLLSDRFSAERPKGSFSTLEIQRTEQGDSAMYLCASSVTGGPYEQYFGPGTRLTVT.

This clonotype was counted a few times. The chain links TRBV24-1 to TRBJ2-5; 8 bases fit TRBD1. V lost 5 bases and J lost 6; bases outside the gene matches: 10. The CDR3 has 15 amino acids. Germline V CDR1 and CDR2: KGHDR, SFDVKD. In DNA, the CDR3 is TGTGCCACCAGTGGTACAGGACAGGGTGGAAAGACCCAGTACTTC. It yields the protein CATSGTGQGGKTQYF.

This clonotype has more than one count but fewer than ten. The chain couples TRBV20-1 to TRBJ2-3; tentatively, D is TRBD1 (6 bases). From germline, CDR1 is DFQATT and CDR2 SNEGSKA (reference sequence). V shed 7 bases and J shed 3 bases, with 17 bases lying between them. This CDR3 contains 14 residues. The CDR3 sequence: CSGGPEGQTDTQYF. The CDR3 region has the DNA TGCAGTGGGGGGCCCGAGGGCCAAACAGATACGCAGTATTTT.

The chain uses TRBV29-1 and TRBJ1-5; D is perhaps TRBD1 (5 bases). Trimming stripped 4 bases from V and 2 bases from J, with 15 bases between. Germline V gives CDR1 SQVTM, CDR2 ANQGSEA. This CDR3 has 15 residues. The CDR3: CSVAGDSGGNQPQHF. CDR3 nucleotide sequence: TGCAGCGTTGCCGGAGACAGCGGTGGCAATCAGCCCCAGCATTTT.

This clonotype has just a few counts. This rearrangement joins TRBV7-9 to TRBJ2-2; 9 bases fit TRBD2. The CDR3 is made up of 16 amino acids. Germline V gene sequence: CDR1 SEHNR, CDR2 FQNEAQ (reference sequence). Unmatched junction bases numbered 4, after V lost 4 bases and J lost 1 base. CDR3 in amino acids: CASSYRLAENTGELFF. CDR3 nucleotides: TGTGCCAGCAGCTACAGACTAGCGGAGAACACCGGGGAGCTGTTTTTT.

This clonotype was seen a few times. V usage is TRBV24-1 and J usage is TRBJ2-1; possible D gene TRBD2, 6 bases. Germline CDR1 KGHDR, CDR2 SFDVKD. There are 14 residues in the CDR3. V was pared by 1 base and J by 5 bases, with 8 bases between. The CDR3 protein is CATSDLRENNEQFF. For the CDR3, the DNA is TGTGCCACCAGTGATTTACGGGAGAACAATGAGCAGTTCTTC.

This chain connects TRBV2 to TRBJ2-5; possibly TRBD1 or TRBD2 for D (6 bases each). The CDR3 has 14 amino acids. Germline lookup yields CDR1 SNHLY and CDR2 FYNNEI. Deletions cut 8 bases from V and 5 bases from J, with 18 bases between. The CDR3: CASPRGRAGETQYF. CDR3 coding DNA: TGTGCCAGCCCCAGGGGCAGGGCGGGGGAGACCCAGTACTTC.

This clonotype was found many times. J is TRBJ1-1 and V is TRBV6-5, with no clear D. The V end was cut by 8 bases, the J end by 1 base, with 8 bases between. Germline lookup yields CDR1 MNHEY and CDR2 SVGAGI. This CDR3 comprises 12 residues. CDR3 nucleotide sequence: TGTGCCAGCCAGAGAGAGAACACTGAAGCTTTCTTT. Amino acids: CASQRENTEAFF.

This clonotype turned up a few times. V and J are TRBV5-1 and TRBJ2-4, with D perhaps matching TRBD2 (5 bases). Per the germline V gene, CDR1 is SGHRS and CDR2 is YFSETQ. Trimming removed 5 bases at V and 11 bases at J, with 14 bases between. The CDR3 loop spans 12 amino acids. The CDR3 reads CASSTLNGVQYF. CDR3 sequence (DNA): TGCGCCAGCAGTACTCTTAACGGGGTTCAGTACTTC.

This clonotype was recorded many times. In DNA form, the CDR3 reads TGTGCCAGCAGTGAAGGGGAAATCCACAACACTGAAGCTTTCTTT. The encoded protein is CASSEGEIHNTEAFF. V and J are TRBV6-1 and TRBJ1-1, with D unresolved. V dropped 1 base and J dropped 2 bases, with 11 bases sitting between them. This CDR3 is built from 15 residues. The germline V gene encodes CDR1 MNHNS and CDR2 SASEGT.

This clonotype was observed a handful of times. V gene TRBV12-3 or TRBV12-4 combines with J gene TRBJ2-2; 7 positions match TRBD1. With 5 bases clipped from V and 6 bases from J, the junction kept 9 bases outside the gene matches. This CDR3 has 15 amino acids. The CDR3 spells CASSHRTGGSGELFF. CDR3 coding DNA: TGTGCCAGCAGTCATCGGACAGGCGGGTCCGGGGAGCTGTTTTTT.

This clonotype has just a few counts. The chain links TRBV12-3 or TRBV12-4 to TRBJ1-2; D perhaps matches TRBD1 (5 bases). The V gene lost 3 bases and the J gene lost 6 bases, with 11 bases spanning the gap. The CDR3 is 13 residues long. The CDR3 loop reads CASSFYQGHGYTF. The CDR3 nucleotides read TGTGCCAGCAGTTTTTATCAGGGCCATGGCTACACCTTC.

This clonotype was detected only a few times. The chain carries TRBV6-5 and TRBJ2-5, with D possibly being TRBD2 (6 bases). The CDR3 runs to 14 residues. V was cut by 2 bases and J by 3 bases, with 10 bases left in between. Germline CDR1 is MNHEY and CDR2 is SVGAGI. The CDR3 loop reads CASSYLTGEETQYF. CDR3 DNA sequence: TGTGCCAGCAGTTACCTGACGGGAGAAGAGACCCAGTACTTC.

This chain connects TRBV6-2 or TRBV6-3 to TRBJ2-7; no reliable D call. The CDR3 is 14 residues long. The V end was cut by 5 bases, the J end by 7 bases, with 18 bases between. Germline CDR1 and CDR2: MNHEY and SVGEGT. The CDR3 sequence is CASSLDPRVREQYF. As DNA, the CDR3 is TGTGCCAGCAGTCTGGACCCCCGGGTGCGGGAGCAGTACTTC.

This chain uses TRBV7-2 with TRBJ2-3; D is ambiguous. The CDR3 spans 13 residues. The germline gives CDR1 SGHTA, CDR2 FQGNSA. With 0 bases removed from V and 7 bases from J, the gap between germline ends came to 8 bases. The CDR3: CASSLARENTQYF. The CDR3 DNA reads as TGTGCCAGCAGCTTAGCGCGAGAGAATACGCAGTATTTT.